A selection of T cell receptor beta chains follows, all from one sample in a study of cytomegalovirus exposure and HLA in healthy donors. Assay used: immunoSEQ multiplex PCR; TCRdb lists only in-frame clones, some missing. Here the sample spans about 140,000 clones, approximately 82% being singletons. The sample was PBMCs. The receptors here all came from a woman aged 55-69 years in good health and CMV-seropositive. CDR3s include the opening cysteine and the closing phenylalanine or tryptophan. D genes are given only for firm matches.

cdr3_aa,j_call,d_call,v_call
CASSQSTGLANYGYTF,TRBJ1-2,NA,TRBV23-1
CASSEGGVETQYF,TRBJ2-5,NA,TRBV11-3
CSVPGDSYGYTF,TRBJ1-2,NA,TRBV29-1
CASSMAGVEKLFF,TRBJ1-4,NA,TRBV19
CASSQGSLNEKLFF,TRBJ1-4,NA,TRBV6-5
CASSQRSAGGSNYEQYF,TRBJ2-7,TRBD2,TRBV23-1
CASSQDRWGGARRRPDTQYF,TRBJ2-3,NA,TRBV4-2
CATSMGPTLNTEAFF,TRBJ1-1,NA,TRBV15
CASTTIGGASYEQYF,TRBJ2-7,NA,TRBV7-9
CASSVGQGETEAFF,TRBJ1-1,TRBD1,TRBV6-1
CASRPRDTVIFVYGYTF,TRBJ1-2,NA,TRBV28
CASSLQGALGNTIYF,TRBJ1-3,TRBD1,TRBV27
CASRFRPGLGPGYGYTF,TRBJ1-2,NA,TRBV19
CASTTPRGNYGYTF,TRBJ1-2,NA,TRBV6-5
CASSRVGEETQYF,TRBJ2-5,NA,TRBV11-3
CASSVEDRPTDTQYF,TRBJ2-3,TRBD1,TRBV6-4
CASSYELRGIAFF,TRBJ1-1,NA,TRBV6-5
CASSEGEIPTGMVRYTF,TRBJ1-2,TRBD1,TRBV6-1
CASSYGQVLAKNIQYF,TRBJ2-4,NA,TRBV6-6
CASSIQGGAGTDTQYF,TRBJ2-3,TRBD1,TRBV7-2
CASSQQGIYEQYF,TRBJ2-7,NA,TRBV7-6
CASSQDKLAGGPGELFF,TRBJ2-2,TRBD2,TRBV4-2
CASSPSGGATDTQYF,TRBJ2-3,TRBD2,TRBV5-1
CASSPGRGLTEAFF,TRBJ1-1,NA,TRBV18
CATSLRGLAGQETQYF,TRBJ2-5,TRBD2,TRBV15
CASSQGQTGATNTEAFF,TRBJ1-1,TRBD1,TRBV4-1
CASSPTGEGETQYF,TRBJ2-5,NA,TRBV7-2
CASSQDFLAGASNTGELFF,TRBJ2-2,TRBD2,TRBV4-2
CASSQAGGSGANVLTF,TRBJ2-6,TRBD2,TRBV4-2
CASSSFYEQYF,TRBJ2-7,NA,TRBV28
CASSPGHFSGNTIYF,TRBJ1-3,NA,TRBV6-1
CAWSGRTSGRDYNEQFF,TRBJ2-1,TRBD2,TRBV30
CASSLLQGGNTIYF,TRBJ1-3,NA,TRBV7-2
CASRGGGGNIQYF,TRBJ2-4,TRBD2,TRBV6-5
CASSSLAGVVDEQFF,TRBJ2-1,TRBD2,TRBV7-9